This T cell receptor (beta chain) was documented in a study of blood T cell repertoires in COVID-19. Overall study context: Material from acute and convalescent COVID-19 was sourced from the United States, Italy and Spain. Sources were T cells, B-cell-depleted T cells, or PBMCs; the material itself was cDNA or gDNA.

Authors' processing steps: Reference gene primer amplification yielded estimated nucleated cell counts. Sequenced by immunoSEQ multiplex PCR; TCRdb stores in-frame clones only, minus some. V, J and clone size were drawn from that table, and D and trimming were deduced from the DNA. The table lists around 100,000 clones, over 80% of them singletons. The germline CDR1 and CDR2 sequences are SGHNT and YYREEE (reference sequence). V dropped 3 bases and J dropped 9; count of bases not matched to a gene: 8. CDR3 length equals 14 residues. This clone was detected only once. The rearrangement joins TRBV5-4 to TRBJ2-1; 8 nucleotides line up with TRBD1. The source material was peripheral blood. The sequence was collected from an older woman with acute or convalescent COVID-19. The CDR3 bases are TGTGCCAGCAGCTCTCCGACAGGGGTGGGTGAGCAGTTCTTC. It codes for CASSSPTGVGEQFF.